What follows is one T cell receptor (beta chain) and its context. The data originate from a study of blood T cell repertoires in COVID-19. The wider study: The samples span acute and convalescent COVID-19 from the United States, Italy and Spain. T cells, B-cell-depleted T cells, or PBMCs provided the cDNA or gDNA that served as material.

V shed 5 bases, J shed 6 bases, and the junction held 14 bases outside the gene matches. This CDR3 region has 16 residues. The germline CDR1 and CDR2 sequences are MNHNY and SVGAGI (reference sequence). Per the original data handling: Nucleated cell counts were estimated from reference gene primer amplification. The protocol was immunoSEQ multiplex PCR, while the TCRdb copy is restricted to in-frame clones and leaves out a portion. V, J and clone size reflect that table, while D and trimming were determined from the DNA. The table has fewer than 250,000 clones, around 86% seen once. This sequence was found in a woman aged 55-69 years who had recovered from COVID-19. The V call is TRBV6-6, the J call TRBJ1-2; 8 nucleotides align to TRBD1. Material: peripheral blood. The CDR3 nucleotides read TGTGCCAGCAGTCCCAGGGGGCACTCACCTACTAATGGCTACACCTTC. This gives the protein CASSPRGHSPTNGYTF.